The clone carrying this TCR beta chain was observed many times. This sample was taken from a study of human T cells and chemical hapten exposure. TCRdb reprocessed the RACE reads with MiXCR, giving one entry per CDR3 protein. The sample has about 70,000 distinct CDR3 sequences, about 8.5% seen once; the top ten hold nearly 3.5%. Germline trimming cut 7 bases from V and 5 bases from J; bases unmatched to any gene: 5. The CDR3 is 13 residues long. Germline CDR1 and CDR2: LNHDA and SQIVND (reference sequence). Time point reported: patch test 2, 6 weeks after DPC sensitization. As to treatment: therapeutic diphenylcyclopropenone sensitization with weekly scalp DPC. Every donor had alopecia and was 18 to 70 years old; all were suitable for DPC.

This material consisted of whole blood, taken in connection with sensitization to the hapten diphenylcyclopropenone (DPC). This receptor was obtained from a woman between 45 and 65 years old with alopecia areata. Some clones in this sample may be carry-over from other donors' samples. The chain uses TRBV19 and TRBJ1-5; 7 nucleotides align to TRBD1. CDR3 bases: TGTGCCAGTACCGGGACAGATTATCAGCCCCAGCATTTT. Protein: CASTGTDYQPQHF.